A selection of T cell receptor beta chains follows, all from one sample in a study of CD8 T cells in Susac syndrome. TCRdb itself ran the immunoSEQ multiplex PCR reads through MiXCR, one entry per CDR3 protein. The repertoire holds 65,000 to 85,000 distinct CDR3 sequences, with approximately 95% as singletons. The sample taken for sequencing was CD8+ T cells from PBMCs. These receptors were obtained from a human donor with Susac syndrome. The CDR3 runs from the conserved cysteine through the conserved F or W. A D gene is named only where the DNA matches it firmly. Clone size, where shown, is once, few, many, or a class for clones that have expanded.

v_call	clone_size	d_call	j_call	cdr3_aa	cdr3_nt
TRBV28	NA	NA	TRBJ2-7	CASSLPGSTYEQYF	TGTGCCAGCAGTTTGCCCGGCAGTACCTACGAGCAGTACTTC
TRBV12-3/TRBV12-4	NA	TRBD2	TRBJ2-2	CASIPAGGGAGELFF	TGTGCCAGCATCCCAGCGGGGGGCGGCGCCGGGGAGCTGTTTTTT
TRBV30	NA	TRBD1	TRBJ1-1	CAWSVQTGKTEAFF	TGTGCCTGGAGTGTACAGACAGGGAAGACTGAAGCTTTCTTT
TRBV6-6	NA	NA	TRBJ2-7	CASSYEQGGYEQYF	TGTGCCAGCAGTTACGAGCAGGGGGGGTACGAGCAGTACTTC
TRBV27	NA	NA	TRBJ1-1	CASSLFPVAQNTEAFF	TGTGCCAGCAGTTTATTCCCGGTCGCTCAGAACACTGAAGCTTTCTTT
TRBV7-2	few	NA	TRBJ2-7	CASSLGLAEQYF	TGTGCCAGCAGCTTAGGGCTGGCAGAGCAGTACTTC
TRBV3-1	NA	NA	TRBJ2-1	CASSQDVSWGNEQFF	TGTGCCAGCAGCCAAGACGTGAGTTGGGGCAATGAGCAGTTCTTC
TRBV11-1	once	NA	TRBJ2-5	CASSAPGVRETQYF	TGTGCCAGCAGCGCCCCAGGGGTAAGGGAGACCCAGTACTTC
TRBV28	NA	TRBD1	TRBJ1-1	CASSLNRGNTEAFF	TGTGCCAGCAGTTTAAACAGGGGGAACACTGAAGCTTTCTTT
TRBV14	NA	TRBD2	TRBJ2-5	CASSSAGVRETQYF	TGTGCCAGCAGCTCAGCGGGGGTCAGGGAGACCCAGTACTTC
TRBV7-2	NA	NA	TRBJ2-7	CASRNRVSSYEQYF	TGTGCCAGCAGGAACCGAGTATCCTCCTACGAGCAGTACTTC
TRBV5-6	NA	NA	TRBJ1-1	CASSLPPAAWRTTEAFF	TGTGCCAGCAGCTTGCCTCCGGCAGCCTGGAGGACCACTGAAGCTTTCTTT
TRBV10-2	NA	TRBD1	TRBJ1-5	CASSGQGGGNQPQHF	TGCGCCAGCAGTGGACAGGGAGGCGGCAATCAGCCCCAGCATTTT
TRBV20-1	NA	NA	TRBJ1-5	CSARDETGWNQPQHF	TGCAGTGCTAGAGATGAAACAGGGTGGAATCAGCCCCAGCATTTT
TRBV15	NA	NA	TRBJ1-2	CATSSLSVGGRDGYTF	TGTGCCACCAGCAGCCTATCGGTAGGGGGTCGAGATGGCTACACCTTC
TRBV7-2	NA	TRBD2	TRBJ2-3	CASSKSSGSTDTQYF	TGTGCCAGCAGCAAATCTAGCGGTAGCACAGATACGCAGTATTTT
TRBV7-9	once	NA	TRBJ1-1	CASRGSGGLLNTEAFF	TGTGCCAGCAGAGGTTCGGGGGGCCTTCTGAACACTGAAGCTTTCTTT
TRBV7-8	NA	TRBD1	TRBJ2-5	CASSLAGTGGRETQYF	TGTGCCAGCAGCTTAGCAGGGACAGGGGGCCGGGAGACCCAGTACTTC
TRBV20-1	NA	NA	TRBJ2-5	CSASGRETLYF	TGCAGTGCTAGCGGGAGAGAGACCCTGTACTTC
TRBV28	once	NA	TRBJ2-7	CASSPQLGGLLYEQYF	TGTGCCAGCAGTCCCCAGTTGGGGGGGCTCCTCTACGAGCAGTACTTC
TRBV4-3	NA	NA	TRBJ2-7	CASSQGTGSGEQYF	TGCGCCAGCAGCCAAGGGACGGGATCTGGCGAGCAGTACTTC
TRBV19	NA	TRBD2	TRBJ2-5	CASSMLSSGQETQYF	TGTGCCAGTAGCATGCTATCTAGCGGCCAAGAGACCCAGTACTTC
TRBV5-1	NA	NA	TRBJ1-1	CASSLGYSNTEAFF	TGCGCCAGCAGCCTGGGGTATAGTAACACTGAAGCTTTCTTT
TRBV20-1	NA	TRBD2	TRBJ2-5	CSARRYGTASGQETQYF	TGCAGTGCACGCCGATACGGTACTGCTAGCGGACAAGAGACCCAGTACTTC
TRBV20-1	NA	TRBD1	TRBJ2-7	CSCGTGGSYEQYF	TGCAGTTGCGGGACAGGGGGTTCCTACGAGCAGTACTTC
TRBV28	NA	NA	TRBJ2-2	CGSVPNTGELFF	TGTGGCTCCGTGCCGAACACCGGGGAGCTGTTTTTT
TRBV30	NA	NA	TRBJ2-1	CAWIDTSSYNEQFF	TGTGCCTGGATAGACACAAGCTCCTACAATGAGCAGTTCTTC
TRBV5-1	NA	TRBD1	TRBJ2-2	CASSLAGQGAYGNLFF	TGCGCCAGCAGCTTGGCAGGACAGGGGGCCTACGGCAATCTGTTTTTT
TRBV4-1	NA	TRBD1	TRBJ2-1	CASSQAGTGNNEQFF	TGCGCCAGCAGCCAAGCCGGGACAGGGAATAATGAGCAGTTCTTC
TRBV5-1	NA	NA	TRBJ1-2	CASSPWGGSNYGYTF	TGCGCCAGCAGCCCCTGGGGGGGATCGAACTATGGCTACACCTTC
TRBV19	NA	TRBD2	TRBJ2-7	CASSITSEDYEQYF	TGTGCCAGTAGTATTACTAGCGAAGACTACGAGCAGTACTTC
TRBV6-5	few	NA	TRBJ1-1	CASSYSATEAFF	TGTGCCAGCAGTTACTCGGCCACTGAAGCTTTCTTT
TRBV2	NA	NA	TRBJ2-2	CASTSRGSAGASELTGELFF	TGTGCCAGCACCTCAAGGGGTTCCGCCGGGGCATCCGAACTGACCGGGGAGCTGTTTTTT
TRBV12-3/TRBV12-4	NA	NA	TRBJ2-1	CASSFRGFGDEQFF	TGTGCCAGCAGTTTTAGGGGTTTTGGGGATGAGCAGTTCTTC
TRBV20-1	NA	NA	TRBJ2-1	CSASEGGWYSYNEQFF	TGCAGTGCTAGCGAAGGCGGATGGTACTCCTACAATGAGCAGTTCTTC
TRBV7-2	NA	NA	TRBJ1-1	CAGKGAHQNTEAFF	TGTGCCGGAAAGGGTGCCCACCAGAACACTGAAGCTTTCTTT
TRBV7-9	NA	NA	TRBJ2-2	CASSLAGAMNTGELFF	TGTGCCAGCAGCTTAGCGGGGGCTATGAACACCGGGGAGCTGTTTTTT
TRBV2	NA	NA	TRBJ2-7	CASGATGYLEQYF	TGTGCCAGCGGGGCAACGGGGTATCTCGAGCAGTACTTC
TRBV20-1	few	NA	TRBJ1-1	CSARRLNTEAFF	TGCAGTGCTCGACGGTTGAACACTGAAGCTTTCTTT
TRBV6-5	NA	NA	TRBJ1-2	CASDSGGRVSYGYTF	TGTGCCAGCGACAGTGGGGGAAGGGTATCCTATGGCTACACCTTC
TRBV7-6	NA	TRBD1	TRBJ2-5	CASSLAVAWTGGFLYF	TGTGCCAGCAGCTTAGCGGTAGCATGGACAGGGGGATTTTTGTACTTC
TRBV23-1	NA	NA	TRBJ1-5	CASSQSPQVGIKHF	TGCGCCAGCAGTCAATCCCCCCAGGTAGGCATCAAGCATTTT
TRBV4-2	NA	NA	TRBJ2-5	CASSQVPGAQETQYF	TGTGCCAGCAGCCAAGTACCGGGGGCGCAAGAGACCCAGTACTTC